This T cell receptor beta chain comes out of a study of T cell responses to AZD1222 COVID-19 vaccine. Overall study findings and caveats: Spike-specific TCR breadth and depth grew following two AZD1222 doses. Within unmutated variant regions lay the reported targets of nearly half of spike-specific TCRs. Clonal diversity was possibly underestimated; the donors were predominantly white British and more often female.

The V and J ends lost 1 base and 4 bases respectively, with 11 bases between them. The CDR3 is 14 residues long. Germline assignment: CDR1 SGHNT and CDR2 YYREEE (reference sequence). This clone was seen a few times. Its antigen is unidentified. Profiled with immunoSEQ multiplex PCR; TCRdb holds only in-frame clones, not every one. The table shows 200,000 to 300,000 clones, with approximately 93% occurring only once. J is TRBJ1-2 and V is TRBV5-4; no definite D call. Sequencing used peripheral blood, obtained on day 0 of AZD1222 vaccination. The sequence was collected from an adult in good health. The CDR3 DNA reads as TGTGCCAGCAGCTTGAGAGGGTATAGCTATGGCTACACCTTC. Translated, it gives CASSLRGYSYGYTF.